This T cell receptor (beta chain) was sequenced during a study of T cell responses to AZD1222 COVID-19 vaccine. For this clone: Its antigen remains unidentified.

TCRdb's copy holds only in-frame clones and misses some; the assay was immunoSEQ multiplex PCR. The sample lists approximately 200,000 clones, about 86% occurring once. Study-level results: Epitopes outside B.1.351 and B.1.1.7 mutated regions reportedly drew nearly half of spike TCRs.

The sequenced sample was peripheral blood, obtained on day 0 of AZD1222 vaccination. The receptor was isolated from an adult in good health.

This CDR3 reads CASTIQGQSTEAFF. DNA for the CDR3: TGTGCCAGCACCATACAGGGTCAGAGCACTGAAGCTTTCTTT. This chain links TRBV6-6 with TRBJ1-1; a possible D gene is TRBD1 (6 bases). Per germline, CDR1 MNHNY and CDR2 SVGAGI (reference sequence). The CDR3 is 14 residues long. V was pared by 7 bases and J by 4 bases, with 16 bases between.